This TCR beta chain was sequenced in a study of T-cell reconstitution after alpha-beta-depleted transplantation in children. V lost 2 bases and J 3 bases, leaving 4 bases between the germline ends. CDR3 length: 12 amino acids. This clonotype was detected ten times or more. The authors prepared the TCRbeta library with unique molecular identifiers. TCRdb analysed the PCR reads with MiXCR anew, one entry per CDR3 protein. This sample has around 200,000 distinct CDR3 sequences; approximately 19% occur once, and the top ten carry around 45%. V usage is TRBV12-3 or TRBV12-4 and J usage is TRBJ1-1; D uncertain. The receptor's source is a male patient aged 2-15 years who had a stem cell transplant for acute lymphoblastic leukemia, so the T cells may come from the graft donor. The material was PBMCs, mostly from graft donor cells, obtained 360 days after TCRalphabeta/CD19-depleted stem cell transplant. As DNA, the CDR3 is TGTGCCAGCAGTTTATTGGACACTGAAGCTTTCTTT. This codes for CASSLLDTEAFF.